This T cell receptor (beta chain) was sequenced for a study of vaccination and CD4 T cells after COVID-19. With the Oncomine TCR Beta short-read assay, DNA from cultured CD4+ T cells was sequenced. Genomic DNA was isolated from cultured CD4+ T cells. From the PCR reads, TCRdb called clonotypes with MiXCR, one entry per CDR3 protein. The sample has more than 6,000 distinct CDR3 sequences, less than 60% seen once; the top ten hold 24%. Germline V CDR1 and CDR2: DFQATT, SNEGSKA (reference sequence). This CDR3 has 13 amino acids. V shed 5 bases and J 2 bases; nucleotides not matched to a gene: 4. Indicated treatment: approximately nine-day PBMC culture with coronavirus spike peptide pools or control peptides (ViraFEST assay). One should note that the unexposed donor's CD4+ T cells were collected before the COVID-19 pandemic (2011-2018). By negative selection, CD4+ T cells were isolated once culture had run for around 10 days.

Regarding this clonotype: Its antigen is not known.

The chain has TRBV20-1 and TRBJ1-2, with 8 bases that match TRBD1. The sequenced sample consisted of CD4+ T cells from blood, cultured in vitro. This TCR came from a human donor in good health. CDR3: CSAGGQANYGYTF. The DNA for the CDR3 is TGCAGTGCTGGGGGACAGGCGAACTATGGCTACACCTTC.